Described below is a single T cell receptor beta chain sequence and its context. This record belongs to a study of monozygotic twins with inflammatory bowel disease. With the 5' RACE reads reprocessed, TCRdb shows one record per CDR3 protein and no DNA. Here the sample table reports roughly 100,000 distinct CDR3 sequences. The CDR3 extends over 15 amino acids. Germline V lookup: CDR1 LGHDT, CDR2 YNNKEL (reference sequence). The rearrangement links TRBV3-1 to TRBJ2-2. Sequencing was carried out using blood. This TCR was recovered from a human donor with ulcerative colitis or Crohn's disease, or a healthy co-twin of an affected twin (not recorded which). CDR3 protein: CASSQRTLNTGELFF.